Listed below are T cell receptor beta chains from one sample, sequenced in a study of cytomegalovirus exposure and HLA in healthy donors. The data were produced by immunoSEQ multiplex PCR, yet TCRdb's version contains in-frame clones alone and is incomplete. The data contain approximately 120,000 clones, under 85% of them singletons. The sequencing sample was made of PBMCs. The source is a man aged 40-49 years in good health and CMV-seronegative. Both conserved end residues are trimmed from each CDR3. The listing skips clone size in some rows; elsewhere it reads once, few, many or a size class.

J	size	V	CDR3
TRBJ1-1	NA	TRBV25-1	ASSLSQGGNTEAF
NA	NA	TRBV11-2	ASNLDRHSYEQY
TRBJ2-2	NA	TRBV9	ASTEGGNTGELF
TRBJ2-2	NA	TRBV7-6	ASSSRGGRTGELF
TRBJ1-2	NA	TRBV19	ASSFHRDGYT
TRBJ2-2	NA	TRBV6-5	ASSRDIANTGELF
TRBJ2-7	NA	TRBV7-2	ASSPSVQNYEQY
TRBJ2-7	NA	TRBV6-5	ASSRDRYEQY
TRBJ1-2	NA	TRBV25-1	ASSTVLGYT
TRBJ2-1	NA	TRBV11-1	ASSRAGRGPGEQF
TRBJ2-4	NA	TRBV5-8	ASSLARARDPAKNIQY
TRBJ2-3	NA	TRBV7-7	ASSLGTGITDTQY
TRBJ1-4	NA	TRBV10-3	AISESSGADEKLF
TRBJ2-7	NA	TRBV15	ATSSLTNVGKGTAYEQY
TRBJ2-7	NA	TRBV5-1	ASSLLAGASYEQY
TRBJ2-3	NA	TRBV19	ASSSGVSTDTQY
TRBJ1-3	NA	TRBV7-2	ASSSRQGAGNTIY
TRBJ2-7	NA	TRBV4-3	ASSQEAMTGAYEQY
TRBJ2-5	once	TRBV30	AWSVGGRETQY
TRBJ2-1	once	TRBV10-1	ADVERINNEQF
TRBJ2-2	NA	TRBV29-1	SVELWDRGHSGELF
TRBJ1-3	NA	TRBV14	ASSDTWRSGNTIY
TRBJ2-7	NA	TRBV7-9	ASSLGTLGEQY
TRBJ2-2	NA	TRBV11-3	ASTRASNTGELF